These 20 T cell receptor beta chains came from one sample sequenced in a study of OX40 agonist ivuxolimab in advanced cancers. Method: immunoSEQ multiplex PCR; TCRdb's copy keeps in-frame clones and lacks some. The profile shows approximately 30,000 clones, about 85% of them singletons. The sample consisted of CD4+ or CD8+ T cells sorted from blood, taken in a trial of the OX40 agonist ivuxolimab. These receptors all stem from an adult with an advanced solid tumor such as melanoma, head and neck, liver or kidney cancer.

The chain is built from TRBV27 and TRBJ1-5, with 8 bases lining up with TRBD1. The CDR3 is 14 amino acids. J was trimmed by 3 bases and V by 6 bases; bases with no gene match: 4. Germline lookup yields CDR1 MNHEY and CDR2 SMNVEV (reference sequence). CDR3 sequence: CASRRTGYNQPQHF. The CDR3 DNA reads TGTGCCAGCAGACGGACAGGGTACAATCAGCCCCAGCATTTT.

V and J are TRBV13 and TRBJ1-2; TRBD1 might be the D (5 bases). CDR3 size: 15 residues. CDR1 is PRHDT, CDR2 FYEKMQ, per germline (reference sequence). V dropped 5 bases and J dropped 8 bases, with 21 bases sitting between them. CDR3 region: CASSPTAEGMSGYTF. The CDR3, as DNA: TGTGCCAGCAGCCCCACGGCGGAGGGGATGAGCGGCTACACCTTC.

The chain uses TRBV14 and TRBJ2-1; D gene ambiguous. Germline assignment: CDR1 SGHDN and CDR2 FVKESK. CDR3 length equals 13 residues. With 3 bases removed from V and 4 bases from J, the gap between germline ends came to 7 bases. CDR3 in DNA: TGTGCCAGCAGCCATATTGGATACAATGAGCAGTTCTTC. Residues: CASSHIGYNEQFF.

The chain is built from TRBV28 and TRBJ2-1, with TRBD1 identical over 7 bases. Germline CDR1 reads MDHEN; CDR2 reads SYDVKM. The CDR3 runs to 15 residues. The trim removed 6 bases at V and 8 bases at J, leaving 13 bases unmatched. Written as DNA, the CDR3 is TGTGCCAGCAGATCCGGGACAGCTCCGTGGGATGAGCAGTTCTTC. Protein product: CASRSGTAPWDEQFF.

The CDR3 region has the DNA TGTGCCAGCAGGGGAAGGGACAGGGAGAATGAAAAACTGTTTTTT. Residues: CASRGRDRENEKLFF. The V gene is TRBV13, the J gene TRBJ1-4; 9 bases map to TRBD1. The V gene's germline CDR1 is PRHDT and CDR2 FYEKMQ (reference sequence). This CDR3 comprises 15 residues. V shed 6 bases, J shed 5 bases, and the junction held 7 bases outside the gene matches.

The chain couples TRBV25-1 to TRBJ2-1, with D hard to call. Per germline, CDR1 MGHDK and CDR2 SYGVNS. V lost 1 base and J lost 8, with 3 bases in between. This CDR3 contains 11 residues. This CDR3 reads CASSELDEQFF. CDR3 DNA: TGTGCCAGCAGTGAATTGGATGAGCAGTTCTTC.

The V gene is TRBV28, the J gene TRBJ2-1, with D perhaps TRBD2 (6 bases). This CDR3 has 15 amino acids. V was pared by 1 base and J by 0 bases, with 7 bases between. Looked up from germline, CDR1 is MDHEN and CDR2 is SYDVKM. CDR3 sequence reads: CASSLFSGSYNEQFF. CDR3 bases: TGTGCCAGCAGTTTATTTAGCGGCTCCTACAATGAGCAGTTCTTC.

The chain combines TRBV7-9 with TRBJ2-3; the D is unclear. CDR1 is SEHNR, CDR2 FQNEAQ, per germline (reference sequence). This CDR3 has 14 residues. The germline V and J ends were trimmed by 2 bases and 1 base, with 7 bases remaining between them. CDR3 region: CASSLRTGTDTQYF. In DNA form, the CDR3 reads TGTGCCAGCAGCTTAAGAACAGGCACAGATACGCAGTATTTT. Based on the CDR3 plus reference TRBV7-9 and TRBJ2-3, the full variable domain is DTGVSQNPRHKITKRGQNVTFRCDPISEHNRLYWYRQTLGQGPEFLTYFQNEAQLEKSRLLSDRFSAERPKGSFSTLEIQRTEQGDSAMYLCASSLRTGTDTQYFGPGTRLTVL.

This clone has more than one count but fewer than ten. This sequence joins TRBV7-6 and TRBJ2-3, with TRBD2 matching 12 bases. Germline CDR1 and CDR2: SGHVS and FNYEAQ. V trimming: 3 bases; J trimming: 2 bases; junction bases outside the gene matches: 6. The CDR3 covers 17 residues. The CDR3 nucleotides read TGTGCCAGCAGCTTCTGGGCTAGCGGGGGGGACACAGATACGCAGTATTTT. Protein product: CASSFWASGGDTDTQYF.

This sequence joins TRBV28 and TRBJ2-3; D unclear. Germline assignment: CDR1 MDHEN and CDR2 SYDVKM. V lost 7 bases, J lost 1 base, and 12 bases lay in between. This CDR3 has 14 residues. The CDR3 loop reads CASTRSGRTDTQYF. CDR3 nucleotide sequence: TGTGCCAGCACCCGATCGGGTCGCACAGATACGCAGTATTTT.

This clone was picked up one time. The rearrangement links TRBV11-2 to TRBJ1-2, with 7 bases matching TRBD1. Germline CDR1 reads SGHAT; CDR2 reads FQNNGV. The CDR3 spans 13 residues. V was pared by 4 bases and J by 5 bases, with 4 bases of the junction left unmatched. CDR3 nucleotides: TGTGCCAGCAGCTCCGGGACAGCTTATGGCTACACCTTC. Protein: CASSSGTAYGYTF. Variable domain in full (rest from reference TRBV11-2 and TRBJ1-2): EAGVAQSPRYKIIEKRQSVAFWCNPISGHATLYWYQQILGQGPKLLIQFQNNGVVDDSQLPKDRFSAERLKGVDSTLKIQPAKLEDSAVYLCASSSGTAYGYTFGSGTRLTVV.

About this clone: Other DNA sequences of this sample code for an identical CDR3. The rearrangement joins TRBV9 to TRBJ2-2; D is unclear. V shed 0 bases and J shed 1 base, with 4 bases lying between them. Per germline, CDR1 SGDLS and CDR2 YYNGEE. The CDR3 contains 14 residues. CDR3 sequence reads: CASSVGGNTGELFF. The CDR3 DNA follows: TGTGCCAGCAGCGTAGGAGGGAACACCGGGGAGCTGTTTTTT.

The V call is TRBV5-6, the J call TRBJ2-7; weak D call: TRBD2 (6 bases). This CDR3 is 14 amino acids long. Germline loops: CDR1 SGHDT, CDR2 YYEEEE. Trimming pared 3 bases from V and 7 bases from J, leaving 17 bases between. Here the CDR3 reads CASSWGDGLSEQYF. CDR3 nucleotide sequence: TGTGCCAGCAGCTGGGGGGACGGGCTGTCGGAGCAGTACTTC. Based on the CDR3 plus reference TRBV5-6 and TRBJ2-7, the full variable domain is DAGVTQSPTHLIKTRGQQVTLRCSPKSGHDTVSWYQQALGQGPQFIFQYYEEEERQRGNFPDRFSGHQFPNYSSELNVNALLLGDSALYLCASSWGDGLSEQYFGPGTRLTVT.

The rearrangement uses TRBV27 and TRBJ2-3, with 10 nucleotides matching TRBD2. CDR3 size: 16 residues. Germline lookup yields CDR1 MNHEY and CDR2 SMNVEV (reference sequence). J gave up 5 bases and V 5 bases, and 10 bases lay outside the gene matches. The CDR3 region has the DNA TGTGCCAGCAGTCTCTCTAGCGGGAGAACGAAAGATACGCAGTATTTT. Translating it yields CASSLSSGRTKDTQYF.

This chain connects TRBV7-9 to TRBJ2-7, with TRBD1 identical over 7 bases. With 4 bases clipped from V and 0 bases from J, the junction kept 9 bases outside the gene matches. CDR1 SEHNR and CDR2 FQNEAQ come from the germline V gene (reference sequence). The CDR3 covers 16 residues. The CDR3 loop reads CASSSTTGAVSYEQYF. The CDR3 DNA is TGTGCCAGCAGCTCAACTACAGGGGCCGTCTCCTACGAGCAGTACTTC.

The rearrangement uses TRBV15 and TRBJ1-4, with 9 positions matching TRBD1. Germline CDR1 LNHNV, CDR2 YYDKDF (reference sequence). This CDR3 has 16 residues. The ends lost 2 bases at V and 8 bases at J; junction bases unmatched: 9. The CDR3 here is CATSRKTGGYSEKLFF. In nucleotides, the CDR3 is TGTGCCACCAGCAGAAAGACAGGGGGTTATTCGGAAAAACTGTTTTTT.

The chain couples TRBV7-9 to TRBJ1-5; possible D gene TRBD1, 6 bases. The CDR3 is made up of 15 amino acids. V lost 4 bases to trimming and J lost 5 bases, with 15 bases between them. Germline values: CDR1 SEHNR, CDR2 FQNEAQ (reference sequence). CDR3: CASSWGRGGDQPQHF. The CDR3 DNA reads as TGTGCCAGCAGCTGGGGCAGGGGTGGAGATCAGCCCCAGCATTTT.

This clone was detected a few times. The V and J genes are TRBV7-9 and TRBJ1-2; 8 nucleotides align to TRBD1. The germline V gene encodes CDR1 SEHNR and CDR2 FQNEAQ (reference sequence). Trimming cost V 5 bases and J 9 bases; bases outside gene matches: 11. This CDR3 spans 14 amino acids. CDR3 region: CASSAGTGLWRYTF. The CDR3, as DNA: TGTGCCAGCAGCGCCGGGACAGGTCTCTGGCGCTACACCTTC.

The V and J genes are TRBV30 and TRBJ2-7; 7 nucleotides line up with TRBD2. Germline V CDR1 and CDR2: GTSNPN, SVGIG (reference sequence). The V and J ends lost 2 bases and 0 bases, in that order; junction bases with no gene match: 4. CDR3 length: 14 amino acids. The CDR3 region is CAWSRGDYSYEQYF. The CDR3 DNA sequence: TGTGCCTGGAGTAGAGGGGACTACTCCTACGAGCAGTACTTC.

The count of this clone is one. The V call is TRBV19, the J call TRBJ1-1; D call uncertain. The CDR3 covers 15 residues. V lost 1 base to trimming and J lost 0 bases, with 9 bases between them. Germline loops: CDR1 LNHDA, CDR2 SQIVND (reference sequence). For the CDR3, the DNA is TGTGCCAGTAGTATAGTGGGCAGGATGAACACTGAAGCTTTCTTT. Its translation: CASSIVGRMNTEAFF.